This TCR beta chain appears in the sequencing data of a study of cytomegalovirus exposure and HLA in healthy donors (dated by TCRdb to the late 2010s). As for the study more broadly: According to an earlier analysis of around 600 of the donors, about 179 million T cells yielded 100 million or so unique TCR beta sequences and approximately 300 Gb of sequence data. Among the roughly 430 genotyped donors, about 85% belonged to the genetic ancestry cluster associated with self-reported Caucasian donors. Along with the roughly 670-subject first cohort, a separate validation cohort of 120 different subjects was used. In an earlier analysis of about 590 of the donors, high-throughput TCR beta sequencing was used to judge whether each TCR beta V gene segment behaved as functional or pseudogenic. Four to six DR-DQ haplotypes were handled as single units for association and clustering because linkage in the cohort was strong. Among about 390 genotyped donors of the cohort, an average of 235,054 unique TCR beta nucleotide sequences were sequenced per donor, 15% to 20% of them non-productive. Every repertoire in the discovery cohort had been generated on one and the same sequencing platform. Class I and class II HLA loci were covered by the typing at four-digit resolution. Donor age, sex, ethnicity and CMV serostatus were compiled together with the repertoire data. In a later genetic analysis, genome-wide SNP genotypes for about 55% of the 666 donors were used, and that subset was treated as a discovery cohort. About 300 gigabases of sequencing data and approximately 85 million unique TCR sequences were included in an early release covering roughly 600 HLA-typed donors. A later analysis re-examined previously published TCR beta repertoires from 600 to 700 donors and added high-resolution HLA genotyping to investigate patterns of TCR occurrence. The study combined high-throughput TCR immunosequencing, statistical association of individual TCRs with disease status, and machine learning to predict cytomegalovirus infection status. The number of donors typed differed by locus, with roughly 629-640 for A, B, C, DRB1 and DQB1, roughly 520 for DQA1, approximately 570 for DPA1, and some 450 for DPB1. Rather than drawing on any new phenotypic data, the later analysis identified candidate immune exposures from TCR beta sequences and the way those sequences occurred across donors. The study was designed to test whether signatures of past pathogen exposure could be identified by cataloging public T cell receptors. The study used immunosequencing to profile the T cell repertoires of 666 subjects and linked those repertoires to cytomegalovirus serostatus.

The sample holds one count of this clone. No antigen is known for it. No much larger clonotype is one base removed from it; base qualities were not supplied. In total, more than 500 healthy bone marrow donors made up the cohort. At the time of sampling, all cohort members were nominally healthy, though unrecorded immune exposures were likely present. The donor tested CMV seronegative, placing the donor among the 350 to 400 seronegative members of the cohort. A peripheral blood sample was provided by each donor, and peripheral blood mononuclear cells were used for TCR beta sequencing. Genomic DNA extraction from the blood cell samples was performed with the Qiagen DNeasy Blood Extraction Kit. Broader findings and caveats from the paper: Cytomegalovirus status was reported to be diagnosed by the classifier with high specificity and sensitivity in both the original and validation cohorts. According to the authors, the approach could potentially be generalized to other disease states and immunological phenotypes. Strong co-occurrence of HLA alleles, especially DR and DQ, made assigning TCR associations to individual alleles difficult. In an earlier analysis of 587 of the donors, most TCR beta V segments appeared in productive rearrangements about 90% or about 30% of the time, broadly matching IMGT annotations. Sequencing depth was assumed to be roughly uniform across donors in the presence/absence analyses, though that assumption may not hold. A further reported finding was that TCR beta sequences accurately predicted the HLA-A and HLA-B alleles for most subjects in the first cohort. Most TCR sequences were observed very rarely across donors, whereas some public TCRs were present in many individuals. A cluster of highly shared sequence variants was judged likely to be a technical artifact of the sequencing pipeline. In a later analysis, HLA-associated TCR beta chains showed more clonal expansion and lower generation probabilities than non-associated chains that were equally common. In a later analysis, several top co-occurrence clusters were reported to appear linked to parvovirus B19, influenza, CMV and Epstein-Barr virus. About 17 rarely observed V segments, including chromosome 9 orphons, were excluded from the earlier analysis of a few hundred of the donors because counts were too low. In the study, about 150 TCR beta chains were listed as associated with cytomegalovirus. Correlated functional status among segregating V segments might be attributable to linkage disequilibrium, but an unknown experimental factor could not be ruled out. Immune exposure information for the cohort was limited to CMV serostatus. Specific HLA alleles were associated with roughly 17,000 TCR beta sequences at a false discovery rate of 0.05 in a later analysis. Some IMGT-functional V segments, including TRBV6-2 and TRBV6-3, could not be told apart with the 87-base-pair reads, so those segments were excluded. A later analysis found that most CMV-associated TCR beta chains appeared HLA-restricted, with HLA associations seemingly driven largely by CMV exposure. In a later genetic analysis, a missense DCLRE1C variant was associated with V-gene and J-gene trimming of TCR beta chains, and the association was replicated in an independent cohort. In vitro tests confirmed that a few of the cytomegalovirus-associated TCR beta chains recognize cytomegalovirus antigens. A later genetic analysis reported fewer N-insertions in productive TCRs among donors in an Asian-associated ancestry cluster than the roughly 640-donor mean. In a later analysis, TCR association rates were found to vary across HLA loci, with the most associated TCRs seen for DRB1 alleles and the fewest for HLA-C alleles. In this cohort, only TCR beta chains were sequenced, and detectable features were limited by the absence of alpha or paired-chain data. HLA typing was unavailable for some donors at each locus, so association tests used only the typed subset.

The library was obtained by the immunoSEQ multiplex PCR assay. The multiplex PCR relied on a mix of 60 forward primers for TCR Vbeta segments and 13 reverse primers for TCR Jbeta segments. A multiplex PCR assay on genomic DNA amplified the CDR3 region of rearranged TCR beta genes. On the Illumina HiSeq System, the amplified TCR beta libraries were sequenced as 87-base-pair reads. Per the original workflow: A later analysis tallied tens of millions of unique TCR beta chains across the 666 repertoires, and around 12 million of those chains were shared by two or more donors. To remove PCR and sequencing errors, raw reads were error-corrected and collapsed into unique sequences using a nearest-neighbor algorithm that merged closely related sequences. To assign V, D and J gene segments, CDR3 sequences were aligned to IMGT reference sequences. For a sequence to be retained, a match of at least six nucleotides to both a V gene segment and a J gene segment was required. Rearrangements were classified as productive when the CDR3 lacked stop codons and remained in frame with V and J, and all other rearrangements were classified as non-productive. Following IMGT convention, CDR3 was defined as the stretch from the second conserved V-encoded cysteine up to the conserved J-encoded phenylalanine. In an earlier analysis of around 640 of the donors, sequences lacking an unambiguous match to a single V gene segment were excluded. An earlier analysis of a few hundred of the donors called V segments functional above 56.7% productive rearrangements and segregating when the between-donor standard deviation exceeded 5%. A statistical classification framework was built to diagnose cytomegalovirus status from the catalog of TCR beta chain sequences. A later analysis assigned V and J genes by comparing TCR nucleotide sequences with IMGT/GENE-DB human TR gene sequences. A later analysis assigned CDR3 sequences and most-parsimonious VDJ recombination scenarios with the TCRdist pipeline. In a later analysis, each TCR beta chain was defined by its CDR3 amino acid sequence together with its V-gene family, and reads lacking a unique V-gene family were excluded. In a later analysis, 450 to 600 highly shared, low-generation-probability nucleotide sequences were removed to address suspected cross-contamination and a sequencing artifact. For each public chain, a later analysis derived a clonal expansion index from normalized ranks of inferred template counts within each repertoire. In a later analysis, generation probabilities were computed using a VDJ recombination model fitted to out-of-frame rearrangements, and the results were checked against IGoR. In a later analysis, hypergeometric tests were used to score TCR-TCR, TCR-HLA and TCR-CMV co-occurrence, with a repertoire-size bias correction applied to TCR pairs. A later analysis estimated false discovery rates by permuting HLA or CMV assignments 20 times. In a later analysis, co-occurring TCRs were grouped using DBSCAN, and TCRdist sequence similarity was added for clustering within HLA-allele-positive subsets. Co-occurrence clustering excluded repertoires with fewer than 30,000 or more than 120,000 public chains, plus five with anomalous nucleotide sharing. TCRdb limited this immuneACCESS table to in-frame rearrangements with V and J called. A share of clones is missing; checked studies link under half to unresolved V genes, and the rest is unexplained. V and J calls and clone size are copied from that table; D and trimming were computed from the DNA. The table for this sample lists 130,000 or so clones; 70% to 80% of them were counted only once. Around 1.5% of the sample is held by the ten biggest clonotypes.

The CDR3 spans 17 residues, from the cysteine through the phenylalanine. Only CDR3 DNA is held: 51 bases, read in frame from base 1. CDR1 is given as SGHDN and CDR2 as FVKESK, both from the germline V gene. V lost 3 bases and J lost 1 base; the stretch between them is 18 bases long. Recombination linked TRBV14 to TRBJ1-1; the D gene is unclear. Sequenced sample: PBMCs. The TCR was taken from a female donor in good health and CMV-seronegative. The CDR3 is CASSQRTTADANTEAFF. The DNA sequence follows: TGTGCCAGCAGCCAGCGAACAACAGCGGATGCGAACACTGAAGCTTTCTTT.